This T cell receptor beta chain was recorded in a study of blood T cell repertoires in COVID-19. Study overall: Italy, Spain and the United States were the sources of the convalescent and acute COVID-19 samples. T cells, B-cell-depleted T cells, or PBMCs supplied cDNA or gDNA.

As processed by the authors: Amplification of reference gene primers provided the estimated nucleated cell counts. The method was immunoSEQ multiplex PCR; TCRdb's version includes in-frame clones alone and lacks a portion of them. V, J and clone size are those of that table, while D and trimming were read from the DNA. The data contain 25,000 to 35,000 clones, roughly 90% of them singletons. The CDR3 totals 13 residues. Germline CDR1 is SGHAT and CDR2 is FQNNGV. V shed 3 bases and J shed 3 bases, with 8 bases lying between them. The sequencing input was peripheral blood. The clonotype was recovered from a man between 65 and 80 years old with active or convalescent COVID-19. J is TRBJ1-1 and V is TRBV11-2; D perhaps matches TRBD1 (5 bases). The CDR3 nucleotides are TGTGCCAGCAGCTTCAAAGGGGACACTGAAGCTTTCTTT. Protein product: CASSFKGDTEAFF.